The source of this T cell receptor beta chain is a study of T-cell memory formation after mild COVID-19. TCRdb reprocessed the 5' RACE reads with MiXCR, giving one entry per CDR3 protein. Among 200,000 to 300,000 distinct CDR3 sequences listed, over 15% were seen once. V lost 5 bases, J lost 4 bases, and 3 bases stayed unmatched. The CDR3 is made up of 13 amino acids. The germline CDR1 and CDR2 sequences are MDHEN and SYDVKM. The rearrangement uses TRBV28 and TRBJ2-3, with TRBD2 identical over 7 bases. The TCR sequence derives from a man younger than 30 who had mild COVID-19 (a few samples of this study predate the infection). Cell type and time point are not known. The sample taken for sequencing was PBMCs or a T cell subset sorted from them (not recorded which). The CDR3: CASSTSGADTQYF. Here the CDR3 DNA reads TGTGCCAGCAGTACAAGCGGGGCAGATACGCAGTATTTT.